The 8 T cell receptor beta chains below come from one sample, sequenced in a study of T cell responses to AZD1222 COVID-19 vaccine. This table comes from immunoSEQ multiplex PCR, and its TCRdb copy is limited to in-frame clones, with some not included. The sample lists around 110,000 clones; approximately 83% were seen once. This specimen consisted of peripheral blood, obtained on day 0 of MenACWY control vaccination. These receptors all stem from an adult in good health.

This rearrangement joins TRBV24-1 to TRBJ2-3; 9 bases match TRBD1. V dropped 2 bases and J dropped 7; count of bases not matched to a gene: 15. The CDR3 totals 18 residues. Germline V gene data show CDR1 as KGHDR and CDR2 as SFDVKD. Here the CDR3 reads CATSDSTTNRGRRNTQYF. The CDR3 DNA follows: TGTGCCACCAGTGATTCGACGACCAACAGGGGGCGGCGAAATACGCAGTATTTT.

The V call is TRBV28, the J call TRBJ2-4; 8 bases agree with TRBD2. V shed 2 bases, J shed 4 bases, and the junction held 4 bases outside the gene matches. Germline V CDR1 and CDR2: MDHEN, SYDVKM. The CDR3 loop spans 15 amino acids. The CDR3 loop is CASSLAGGRKNIQYF. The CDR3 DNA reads TGTGCCAGCAGTTTAGCGGGGGGTCGGAAAAACATTCAGTACTTC.

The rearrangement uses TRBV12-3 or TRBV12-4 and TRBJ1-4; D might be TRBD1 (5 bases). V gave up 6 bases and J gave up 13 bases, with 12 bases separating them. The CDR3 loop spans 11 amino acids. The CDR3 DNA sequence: TGTGCCAGCAGCAATGACGGGACACTGTTTTTT. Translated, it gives CASSNDGTLFF.

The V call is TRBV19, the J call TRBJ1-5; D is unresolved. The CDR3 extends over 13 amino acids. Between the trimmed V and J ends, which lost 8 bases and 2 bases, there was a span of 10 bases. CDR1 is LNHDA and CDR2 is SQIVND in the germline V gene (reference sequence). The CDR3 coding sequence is TGTGCCAGTCAAGTGACCGGCAATCAGCCCCAGCATTTT. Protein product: CASQVTGNQPQHF.

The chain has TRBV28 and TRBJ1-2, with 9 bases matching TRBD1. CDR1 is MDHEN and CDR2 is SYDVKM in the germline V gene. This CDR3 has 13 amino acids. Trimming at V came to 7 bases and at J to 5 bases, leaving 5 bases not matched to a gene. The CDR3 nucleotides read TGTGCCAGCACTCGGGACAGGGTTTATGGCTACACCTTC. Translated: CASTRDRVYGYTF.

The DNA for the CDR3 is TGTGCCAGCAGTTACATCACTCGAAGCGAGCCCCAGCATTTT. Its protein product is CASSYITRSEPQHF. This chain uses TRBV6-6 with TRBJ1-5, with no clear D. This CDR3 contains 14 residues. Trimming cost V 2 bases and J 8 bases, with 13 bases left between them. CDR1 and CDR2 from the germline V gene are MNHNY and SVGAGI (reference sequence).

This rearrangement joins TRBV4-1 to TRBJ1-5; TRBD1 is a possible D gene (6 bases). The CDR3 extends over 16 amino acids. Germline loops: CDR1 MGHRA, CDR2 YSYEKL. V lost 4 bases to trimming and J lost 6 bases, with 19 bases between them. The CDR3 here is CASSRTNRVRGQPQHF. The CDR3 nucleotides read TGCGCCAGCAGCCGCACGAACAGGGTCCGGGGTCAGCCCCAGCATTTT.

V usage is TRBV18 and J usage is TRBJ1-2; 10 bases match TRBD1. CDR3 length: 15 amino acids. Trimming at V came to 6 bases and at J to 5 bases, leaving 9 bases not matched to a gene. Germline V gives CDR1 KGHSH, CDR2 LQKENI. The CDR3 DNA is TGTGCCAGCTCTGAAGGCCCGGGACAGGGGTATGGCTACACCTTC. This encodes CASSEGPGQGYGYTF.